This TCR beta chain derives from a study of CD8+ T cells in alopecia areata. The trim removed 2 bases at V and 2 bases at J, leaving 15 bases unmatched. The CDR3 is 19 amino acids. This sample's treatment: oral pan-JAK inhibitor, 5-10 mg twice daily. The sequencing template was cDNA reverse transcribed from extracted RNA. TCRdb's copy holds only in-frame clones and misses some; the assay was immunoSEQ multiplex PCR. The table has around 150,000 clones, less than 70% seen once. The material was CD4+ T cells sorted from blood, obtained at week 24, from a patient treated with tofacitinib. This TCR was recovered from a human donor with alopecia areata. The chain recombines TRBV23-1 with TRBJ2-3, with 8 nucleotides matching TRBD2. TRBV23-1 is assigned to the ORF class and has an uncertain function. The CDR3 region is CASSQPSRRSGEPTDTQYF. Here the CDR3 DNA reads TGCGCCAGCAGTCAACCCTCCCGGCGTAGCGGGGAGCCCACAGATACGCAGTATTTT.